These 10 T cell receptor beta chains originate from one sample sequenced in a study of T cell changes during pregnancy in multiple sclerosis. Generated by immunoSEQ multiplex PCR, the TCRdb table keeps only in-frame clones and is missing some. The sample holds about 50,000 clones, roughly nine tenths seen once. This specimen was CD8+ T cells from peripheral blood mononuclear cells, taken after pregnancy. The origin of the receptors is a female donor with multiple sclerosis, enrolled in a pregnancy study.

The chain employs TRBV27 and TRBJ2-7; weak D call: TRBD2 (6 bases). With 5 bases removed from V and 2 bases from J, the gap between germline ends came to 16 bases. The CDR3 loop spans 15 amino acids. Germline CDR1 MNHEY, CDR2 SMNVEV (reference sequence). DNA of the CDR3: TGTGCCAGCAGTCCGAGCGGGCCCAGTCCCTACGAGCAGTACTTC. It specifies CASSPSGPSPYEQYF.

This clone was found a few times. The chain carries TRBV12-2 and TRBJ2-7; TRBD1, the table's D call, lacks a check against the DNA. TRBV12-2 has pseudogene status. The CDR3 is 16 amino acids. CDR3 sequence: CASRLPFSFPPYEQYF. CDR3 bases: TGTGCAAGTCGCCTTCCGTTCAGTTTTCCACCCTACGAGCAGTACTTC.

This chain uses TRBV19 with TRBJ2-7, with 7 bases matching TRBD1. J was trimmed by 1 base and V by 0 bases; bases with no gene match: 12. Germline CDR1 and CDR2: LNHDA and SQIVND (reference sequence). The CDR3 covers 18 residues. The CDR3 sequence is CASSIELGRQGYSYEQYF. The CDR3 DNA reads as TGTGCCAGTAGTATAGAACTCGGAAGACAGGGATATTCCTACGAGCAGTACTTC.

This chain connects TRBV7-8 to TRBJ1-1, with D perhaps matching TRBD1 (5 bases). Germline CDR1 and CDR2: SGHVS and FQNEAQ. This CDR3 has 15 residues. Trimming shortened V by 5 bases and J by 1 base, and 14 bases separated the two germline ends. The CDR3 is CASSQRDFPNTEAFF. The CDR3 DNA follows: TGTGCCAGCAGCCAACGGGACTTCCCGAACACTGAAGCTTTCTTT.

The chain is built from TRBV28 and TRBJ2-3; 7 bases map to TRBD2. The CDR3 is 14 residues long. Trimming at V came to 4 bases and at J to 8 bases, leaving 9 bases not matched to a gene. CDR1 is MDHEN, CDR2 SYDVKM, per germline. The CDR3 DNA reads TGTGCCAGCAGTTCCGAGGAAAGCGGGGCTACGCAGTATTTT. It codes for CASSSEESGATQYF.

This chain joins TRBV7-9 and TRBJ1-1; D gene ambiguous. This CDR3 is 15 amino acids long. Trimming removed 5 bases at V and 0 bases at J, with 13 bases between. The germline gives CDR1 SEHNR, CDR2 FQNEAQ (reference sequence). The CDR3 DNA follows: TGTGCCAGCAGCCGCTTTATAAACATGAACACTGAAGCTTTCTTT. It is translated as CASSRFINMNTEAFF. Full variable domain (outside the CDR3, taken from reference TRBV7-9 and TRBJ1-1): DTGVSQNPRHKITKRGQNVTFRCDPISEHNRLYWYRQTLGQGPEFLTYFQNEAQLEKSRLLSDRFSAERPKGSFSTLEIQRTEQGDSAMYLCASSRFINMNTEAFFGQGTRLTVV.

The chain links TRBV5-4 to TRBJ1-1, with D unresolved. Trimming took off 1 base at V and 0 bases at J, with 4 bases between the two ends. The CDR3 length is 13 residues. Germline loops: CDR1 SGHNT, CDR2 YYREEE (reference sequence). In DNA, the CDR3 is TGTGCCAGCAGCTTGTCGGTGAACACTGAAGCTTTCTTT. This sequence encodes CASSLSVNTEAFF.

V is TRBV2 and J is TRBJ2-1, with unresolved D. V was cut by 4 bases and J by 9 bases, with 10 bases left in between. The CDR3 is made up of 12 amino acids. Germline V lookup: CDR1 SNHLY, CDR2 FYNNEI. CDR3 in amino acids: CASSAGSSEQFF. CDR3 DNA sequence: TGTGCCAGCAGTGCTGGTTCCAGTGAGCAGTTCTTC. Full variable domain (outside the CDR3, taken from reference TRBV2 and TRBJ2-1): EPEVTQTPSHQVTQMGQEVILRCVPISNHLYFYWYRQILGQKVEFLVSFYNNEISEKSEIFDDQFSVERPDGSNFTLKIRSTKLEDSAMYFCASSAGSSEQFFGPGTRLTVL.

The rearrangement joins TRBV9 to TRBJ2-5, with 9 positions matching TRBD1. Germline V gives CDR1 SGDLS, CDR2 YYNGEE. Unmatched junction bases numbered 5, after V lost 4 bases and J lost 1 base. The CDR3 has 15 residues. CDR3 sequence: CASSRQGEVQETQYF. CDR3 DNA sequence: TGTGCCAGCAGCAGACAGGGGGAGGTCCAAGAGACCCAGTACTTC.

The chain carries TRBV7-3 and TRBJ2-2; no clear D gene. This CDR3 region has 15 residues. V was pared by 5 bases and J by 1 base, with 11 bases between. CDR1 is SGHTA, CDR2 FQGTGA, per germline. DNA for the CDR3: TGTGCCAGCAGCGCCATTATCGGGAACACCGGGGAGCTGTTTTTT. Translated, it gives CASSAIIGNTGELFF.